A single sample is the source of the 28 T cell receptor beta chains below, sequenced in a study of T cells in localized non-small cell lung cancer. Libraries were prepared by immunoSEQ multiplex PCR; TCRdb keeps only in-frame clonotypes and omits some of them. Here the sample spans about 1,500 clones, 30% to 45% being singletons. This sample comprised lung tumor tissue, obtained before any cancer treatment. The origin of the receptors is an older female donor with stage II lung adenocarcinoma.

This clone was detected once. The chain couples TRBV19 to TRBJ1-2; 8 bases fit TRBD1. CDR3 length equals 13 residues. The junction had 8 bases not matched to a gene; V was cut back by 6 bases and J by 8 bases. Germline V gene lookup returns CDR1 LNHDA and CDR2 SQIVND (reference sequence). DNA of the CDR3: TGTGCCAGTAGCCACCAGGGGGCCGGGGGCTACACCTTC. The encoded protein is CASSHQGAGGYTF.

This clone was counted only a few times. The chain links TRBV28 to TRBJ1-4, with D perhaps matching TRBD1 (6 bases). V was pared by 6 bases and J by 6 bases, with 11 bases between. The germline CDR1 and CDR2 sequences are MDHEN and SYDVKM. The CDR3 has 13 amino acids. CDR3 DNA: TGTGCCAGCAGGGGGGGGGCGGATGAAAAACTGTTTTTT. This gives the protein CASRGGADEKLFF.

The CDR3 nucleotides read TGTGCCAGCAGTTCCCCCTGGACAGGGGGCAATGAAAAACTGTTTTTT. Translated, it gives CASSSPWTGGNEKLFF. The chain employs TRBV28 and TRBJ1-4; 11 positions agree with TRBD1. Looked up from germline, CDR1 is MDHEN and CDR2 is SYDVKM. The CDR3 totals 16 residues. V shed 4 bases and J 5 bases; nucleotides not matched to a gene: 6.

V and J are TRBV14 and TRBJ1-1; D is perhaps TRBD1 (5 bases). Germline CDR1 and CDR2: SGHDN and FVKESK. The V and J ends lost 3 bases and 8 bases respectively, with 16 bases between them. The CDR3 length is 14 residues. The CDR3 protein is CASSHSGASPEAFF. Written as DNA, the CDR3 is TGTGCCAGCAGCCATTCCGGGGCCAGCCCCGAAGCTTTCTTT.

This clone was seen only a few times. V gene TRBV18 combines with J gene TRBJ1-6; TRBD1 might be the D (5 bases). Germline V gene sequence: CDR1 KGHSH, CDR2 LQKENI. Trimming took 5 bases from V and 3 from J, leaving 11 bases between them. The CDR3 covers 15 residues. CDR3 protein: CASSETGDYNSPLHF. The CDR3 bases are TGTGCCAGCTCAGAAACAGGAGACTATAATTCACCCCTCCACTTT.

This chain uses TRBV28 with TRBJ2-3; D is unresolved. Trimming shortened V by 7 bases and J by 8 bases, and 19 bases separated the two germline ends. This CDR3 is 14 amino acids long. Germline loops: CDR1 MDHEN, CDR2 SYDVKM. The CDR3 DNA reads as TGTGCCAGCACTAAAGTGGGTCCCGGGCGTACGCAGTATTTT. The encoded protein is CASTKVGPGRTQYF.

The gene calls are TRBV15 and TRBJ2-7, with TRBD1 identical over 9 bases. Unmatched junction bases numbered 6, after V lost 3 bases and J lost 0 bases. The V gene's germline CDR1 is LNHNV and CDR2 YYDKDF (reference sequence). This CDR3 has 16 amino acids. CDR3 residues: CATSRARDRASYEQYF. The CDR3 nucleotides read TGTGCCACCAGCAGGGCCCGGGACAGGGCCTCCTACGAGCAGTACTTC.

The CDR3, as DNA: TGCAGCGTTGACGGGACTTCCGAAGAAAAACTGTTTTTT. Its translation: CSVDGTSEEKLFF. The chain joins TRBV29-1 to TRBJ1-4, with a weak D call TRBD1 (5 bases). The germline CDR1 and CDR2 sequences are SQVTM and ANQGSEA. The V and J ends lost 3 bases and 8 bases respectively, with 13 bases between them. The CDR3 runs to 13 residues.

The chain employs TRBV30 and TRBJ2-3, with 9 nucleotides matching TRBD1. This CDR3 is built from 15 residues. Per germline, CDR1 GTSNPN and CDR2 SVGIG (reference sequence). The junction had 10 bases not matched to a gene; V was cut back by 0 bases and J by 9 bases. CDR3 region: CAWSVLGGQGYTQYF. In DNA, the CDR3 is TGTGCCTGGAGTGTACTGGGGGGACAGGGATACACGCAGTATTTT.

The V call is TRBV28, the J call TRBJ1-5; a weak D match, TRBD1 (6 bases). Germline assignment: CDR1 MDHEN and CDR2 SYDVKM. The CDR3 has 13 amino acids. Deletions cut 8 bases from V and 7 bases from J, with 15 bases between. The CDR3 reads CASSRGGVQPQHF. The CDR3 bases are TGTGCCAGCTCCAGAGGGGGGGTGCAGCCCCAGCATTTT.

V is TRBV6-8 and J is TRBJ2-7; D is ambiguous. CDR1 and CDR2 (germline): MNHGY, SAAAGT. The V end lost 4 bases, the J end lost 4 bases, and 14 bases lay between the germline ends. The CDR3 spans 14 residues. The CDR3 region has the DNA TGTGCCAGCAGTTCCCTGTCGATTTTTTACGAGCAGTACTTC. Protein sequence: CASSSLSIFYEQYF.

The genes are TRBV29-1 and TRBJ2-3; a weak D match, TRBD2 (6 bases). Germline V lookup: CDR1 SQVTM, CDR2 ANQGSEA. This CDR3 contains 12 residues. Between the trimmed V and J ends, which lost 6 bases and 5 bases, there was a span of 12 bases. The CDR3 sequence is CSVARRGDTQYF. CDR3 DNA: TGCAGCGTGGCGCGGAGGGGAGATACGCAGTATTTT.

As DNA, the CDR3 is TGTGCCAGCAGTTCGGGGCCAAAGAGGCAAATTTTTGGAAAACTGTTTTTT. Amino acid sequence: CASSSGPKRQIFGKLFF. The chain has TRBV28 and TRBJ1-4; TRBD1 might be the D (5 bases). Germline V gene data show CDR1 as MDHEN and CDR2 as SYDVKM. This CDR3 region has 17 residues. V shed 4 bases and J shed 10 bases, with 25 bases lying between them.

The chain employs TRBV9 and TRBJ2-3; TRBD1 is a possible D gene (5 bases). CDR3 size: 14 residues. Trimming stripped 5 bases from V and 2 bases from J, with 12 bases between. Per the germline V gene, CDR1 is SGDLS and CDR2 is YYNGEE. The CDR3 region is CASSGIRDTDTQYF. CDR3 nucleotide sequence: TGTGCCAGCAGTGGGATCAGGGACACAGATACGCAGTATTTT.

This clone was seen more than once but under ten times. The V gene is TRBV6-8, the J gene TRBJ2-2; TRBD1 is a possible D gene (6 bases). Germline CDR1 MNHGY, CDR2 SAAAGT. Trimming removed 7 bases at V and 7 bases at J, with 13 bases between. CDR3 length: 13 amino acids. The CDR3 DNA reads TGTGCCAGCACCACCGGGACACGCGGGGAGCTGTTTTTT. Protein: CASTTGTRGELFF.

By frequency in the sample, this clone is large. The chain couples TRBV11-3 to TRBJ2-3, with D perhaps being TRBD1 or TRBD2 (7 bases each). Germline CDR1 and CDR2: SGHNT and YENEEA. This CDR3 contains 16 residues. V was clipped by 5 bases and J by 3 bases, with 18 bases between them. The CDR3: CASSARQGGSTDTQYF. The CDR3 DNA sequence: TGTGCCAGCAGCGCTCGACAGGGAGGGTCTACAGATACGCAGTATTTT.

The count of this clone is one. A much larger clone differs from this one at a single base, so this may be a read error. At the DNA level, this CDR3 is encoded by other sequences in the same sample as well. This chain uses TRBV6-8 with TRBJ1-6, with 9 bases identical to TRBD1. Germline CDR1 and CDR2: MNHGY and SAAAGT. This CDR3 is 14 amino acids long. The CDR3 DNA follows: TGTGCCAGCAGAGGGACAGGGCAGGGTTCACCTCTCCACTTT. Protein sequence: CASRGTGQGSPLHF.

The chain uses TRBV18 and TRBJ1-1; TRBD1 is a possible D gene (5 bases). The ends were cut back, 3 bases at V and 0 bases at J, with 14 bases in the middle. The germline V gene encodes CDR1 KGHSH and CDR2 LQKENI. The CDR3 is 16 residues long. Written as DNA, the CDR3 is TGTGCCAGCTCACCTCTGGGGGAGTCTATGAACACTGAAGCTTTCTTT. It specifies CASSPLGESMNTEAFF.

This chain links TRBV11-3 with TRBJ2-1; 10 nucleotides line up with TRBD1. The germline V gene encodes CDR1 SGHNT and CDR2 YENEEA. V shed 1 base and J 8 bases; nucleotides not matched to a gene: 2. CDR3 length: 14 residues. The CDR3 sequence: CASSLGTGGDEQFF. The CDR3 DNA is TGTGCCAGCAGCTTAGGGACAGGGGGTGATGAGCAGTTCTTC.

The rearrangement links TRBV28 to TRBJ2-3; no definite D call. The V end lost 3 bases, the J end lost 6 bases, and 7 bases lay between the germline ends. The germline V gene has CDR1 MDHEN and CDR2 SYDVKM. The CDR3 is 12 residues long. CDR3 sequence reads: CASSFAADTQYF. DNA of the CDR3: TGTGCCAGCAGTTTTGCAGCGGATACGCAGTATTTT.

This clone was recorded a few times. CDR3 amino acids: CASSPIDRTNYGYTF. In nucleotides, the CDR3 is TGTGCCAGCTCACCTATTGACAGGACTAACTATGGCTACACCTTC. The rearrangement uses TRBV18 and TRBJ1-2; weak D call: TRBD1 (6 bases). CDR1 and CDR2 from the germline V gene are KGHSH and LQKENI. This CDR3 is 15 amino acids long. Trimming left V 3 bases short and J 0 bases short, with 11 bases between.

This clone is classed as medium-sized. V is TRBV6-8 and J is TRBJ1-2, with 8 bases aligning to TRBD1. Trimming cost V 7 bases and J 2 bases; bases outside gene matches: 6. Germline lookup yields CDR1 MNHGY and CDR2 SAAAGT. This CDR3 spans 14 amino acids. DNA for the CDR3: TGTGCCAGCACGGGCAGGGGGCAAAACTATGGCTACACCTTC. It encodes CASTGRGQNYGYTF.

V and J are TRBV30 and TRBJ1-1; D gene unclear. Germline CDR1 is GTSNPN and CDR2 is SVGIG (reference sequence). CDR3 length: 13 residues. Between the trimmed V and J ends, which lost 2 bases and 4 bases, there was a span of 11 bases. CDR3 coding DNA: TGTGCCTGGAGTAGGGAAGAGGTCACTGAAGCTTTCTTT. Translated, it gives CAWSREEVTEAFF.

The chain joins TRBV6-8 to TRBJ2-3; D ambiguous. Looked up from germline, CDR1 is MNHGY and CDR2 is SAAAGT. The CDR3 contains 15 residues. V was pared by 1 base and J by 0 bases, with 8 bases between. CDR3 DNA: TGTGCCAGCAGTTACTTGGGGTCTAGCACAGATACGCAGTATTTT. Its translation: CASSYLGSSTDTQYF.

This clone was recorded a few times. The rearrangement links TRBV11-3 to TRBJ2-2; D possibly matches TRBD1 or TRBD2 (6 bases each). V was trimmed by 2 bases and J by 4 bases, leaving 14 bases between them. Germline CDR1 SGHNT, CDR2 YENEEA. The CDR3 totals 16 residues. CDR3 in amino acids: CASSLTGGYSTGELFF. DNA of the CDR3: TGTGCCAGCAGCTTAACCGGGGGCTACAGCACCGGGGAGCTGTTTTTT.

The chain couples TRBV6-8 to TRBJ2-1; unclear D gene. Germline lookup yields CDR1 MNHGY and CDR2 SAAAGT. The V end was cut by 2 bases, the J end by 6 bases, with 8 bases between. This CDR3 spans 13 amino acids. CDR3 coding DNA: TGTGCCAGCAGTTACGACCCCTTCAATGAGCAGTTCTTC. As protein: CASSYDPFNEQFF.

This clone is medium-sized. The gene calls are TRBV6-8 and TRBJ2-7; the D is unclear. The CDR3 is made up of 15 amino acids. In germline, CDR1 is MNHGY, CDR2 SAAAGT. Between the trimmed V and J ends, which lost 4 bases and 0 bases, there was a span of 13 bases. The CDR3 region is CASSSLFTYSYEQYF. The CDR3 region has the DNA TGTGCCAGCAGTTCTCTGTTCACCTACTCCTACGAGCAGTACTTC.

The genes are TRBV28 and TRBJ1-1; D is undetermined. The V gene's germline CDR1 is MDHEN and CDR2 SYDVKM. The CDR3 consists of 14 residues. Trimming removed 4 bases from V and 4 bases from J, with 13 bases in between. CDR3 nucleotides: TGTGCCAGCAGTTCAGACGGATGGAGCACTGAAGCTTTCTTT. Translated: CASSSDGWSTEAFF.